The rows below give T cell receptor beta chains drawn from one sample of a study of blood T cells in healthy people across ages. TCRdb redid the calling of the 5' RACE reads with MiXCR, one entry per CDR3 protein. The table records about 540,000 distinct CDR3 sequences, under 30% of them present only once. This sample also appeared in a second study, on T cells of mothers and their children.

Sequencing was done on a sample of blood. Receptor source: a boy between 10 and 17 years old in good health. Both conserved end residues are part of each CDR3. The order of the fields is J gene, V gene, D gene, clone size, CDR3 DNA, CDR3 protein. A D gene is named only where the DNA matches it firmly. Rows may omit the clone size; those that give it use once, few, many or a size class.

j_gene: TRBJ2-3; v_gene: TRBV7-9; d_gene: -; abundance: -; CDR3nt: TGTGCCAGCACGGACGGGGATACGCAGTATTTT; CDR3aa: CASTDGDTQYF
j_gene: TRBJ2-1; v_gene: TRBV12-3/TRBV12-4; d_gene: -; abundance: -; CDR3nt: TGTGCCAGCAGCAGCGGTGCCCTCGAGCAGTTCTTC; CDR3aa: CASSSGALEQFF
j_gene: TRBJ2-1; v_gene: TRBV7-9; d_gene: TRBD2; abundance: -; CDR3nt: TGTGCCAGCAGCTTAGAGGGACTACTCAATGAGCAGGTCTTC; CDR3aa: CASSLEGLLNEQVF
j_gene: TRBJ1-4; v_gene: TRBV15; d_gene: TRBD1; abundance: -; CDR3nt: TGTGCCACCAGCAAATCGGACAGGGCGGGTGAAAAACTGTTTTTT; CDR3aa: CATSKSDRAGEKLFF
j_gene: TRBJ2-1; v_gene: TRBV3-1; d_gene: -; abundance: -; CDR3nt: TGTGCCAGCAGCCAAGTTAATTACAATGAGCAGTTCTTC; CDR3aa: CASSQVNYNEQFF
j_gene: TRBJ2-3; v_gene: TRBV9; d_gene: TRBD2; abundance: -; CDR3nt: TGTGCCAGCAGCGGCAGCGGGGGGGTGCTCACAGATACGCAGTATTTT; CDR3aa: CASSGSGGVLTDTQYF
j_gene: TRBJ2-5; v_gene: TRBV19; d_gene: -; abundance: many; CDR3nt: TGTGCCAGTAGTATACAGGGGTGGAGTACAGAGACCCAGTACTTC; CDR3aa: CASSIQGWSTETQYF
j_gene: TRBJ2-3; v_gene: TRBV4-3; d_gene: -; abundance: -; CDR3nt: TGCGCCAGCAGCCAAGACAGGGTCTTCCCAGATACGCAGTATTTT; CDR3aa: CASSQDRVFPDTQYF
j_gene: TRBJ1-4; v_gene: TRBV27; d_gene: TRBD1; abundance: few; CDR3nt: TGTGCCAGCAGCGGGGCCGGGACAGACGATGAAAAACTGTTTTTT; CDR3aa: CASSGAGTDDEKLFF
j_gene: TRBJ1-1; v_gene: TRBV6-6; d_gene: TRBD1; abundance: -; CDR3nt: TGTGCCAGCTATAGGGACAGTCTTATGAACACTGAAGCTTTCTTT; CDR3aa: CASYRDSLMNTEAFF
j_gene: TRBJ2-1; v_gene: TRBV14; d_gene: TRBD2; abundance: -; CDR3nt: TGTGCCAGCAGCCAGGGACTAGCGCGAAATGAGCAGTTCTTC; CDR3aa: CASSQGLARNEQFF
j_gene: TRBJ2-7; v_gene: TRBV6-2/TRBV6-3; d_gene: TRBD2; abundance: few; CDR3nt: TGTGCCAGCAGTAGAAAGGTGCGGGAGGGCCGGTTCGAGCAGTACTTC; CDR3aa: CASSRKVREGRFEQYF
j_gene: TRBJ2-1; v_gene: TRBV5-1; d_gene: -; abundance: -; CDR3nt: TGCGCCAGCAGCTTGGGAGGACTTTCTGAGGGCAATGAGCAGTTCTTC; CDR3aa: CASSLGGLSEGNEQFF
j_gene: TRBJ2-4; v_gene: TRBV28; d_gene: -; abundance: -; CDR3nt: TGTGCCAGCAGTGGACCCGGGGTCGATTCGACCAGAGCCAAAAACATTCAGTACTTC; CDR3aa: CASSGPGVDSTRAKNIQYF
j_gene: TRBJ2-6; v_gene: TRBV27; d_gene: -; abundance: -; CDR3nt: TGTGCCAGCAGTACAGTTCTCCCCTCTGGGGCCAACGTCCTGACTTTC; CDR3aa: CASSTVLPSGANVLTF
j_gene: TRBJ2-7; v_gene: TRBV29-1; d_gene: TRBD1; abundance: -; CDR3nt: TGCAGCGCCAACAGGGGGGCCAACGAGCAGTACTTC; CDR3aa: CSANRGANEQYF
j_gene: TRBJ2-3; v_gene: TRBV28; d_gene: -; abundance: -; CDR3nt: TGTGCCAGCAGTTTGGAGGGAGAGGGATTTAGCACAGATACGCAGTATTTT; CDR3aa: CASSLEGEGFSTDTQYF